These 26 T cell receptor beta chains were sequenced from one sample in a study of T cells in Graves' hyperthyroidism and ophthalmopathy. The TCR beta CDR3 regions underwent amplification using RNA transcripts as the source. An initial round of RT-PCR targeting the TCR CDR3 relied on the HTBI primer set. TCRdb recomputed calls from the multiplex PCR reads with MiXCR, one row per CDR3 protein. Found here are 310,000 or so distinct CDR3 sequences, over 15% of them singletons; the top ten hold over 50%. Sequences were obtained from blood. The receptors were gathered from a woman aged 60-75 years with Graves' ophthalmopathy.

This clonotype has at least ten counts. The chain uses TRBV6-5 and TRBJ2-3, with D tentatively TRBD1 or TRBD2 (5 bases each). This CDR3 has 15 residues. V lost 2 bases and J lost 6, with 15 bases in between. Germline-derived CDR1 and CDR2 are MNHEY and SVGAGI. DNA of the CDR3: TGTGCCAGCAGTTACGAGGGGAGCAGGCCTGATACGCAGTATTTT. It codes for CASSYEGSRPDTQYF.

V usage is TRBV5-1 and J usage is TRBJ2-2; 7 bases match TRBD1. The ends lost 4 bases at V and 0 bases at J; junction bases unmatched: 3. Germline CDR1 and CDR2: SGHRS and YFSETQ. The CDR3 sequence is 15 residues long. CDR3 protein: CASSPGQPNTGELFF. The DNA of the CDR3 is TGCGCCAGCAGCCCGGGACAGCCGAACACCGGGGAGCTGTTTTTT. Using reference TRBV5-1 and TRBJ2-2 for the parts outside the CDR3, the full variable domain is KAGVTQTPRYLIKTRGQQVTLSCSPISGHRSVSWYQQTPGQGLQFLFEYFSETQRNKGNFPGRFSGRQFSNSRSEMNVSTLELGDSALYLCASSPGQPNTGELFFGEGSRLTVL.

The CDR3 reads CSVDIQGIVQYF. CDR3 in DNA: TGCAGCGTTGATATACAGGGGATAGTTCAGTACTTC. This rearrangement joins TRBV29-1 to TRBJ2-4, with 7 positions matching TRBD1. CDR1 is SQVTM and CDR2 is ANQGSEA in the germline V gene. CDR3 size: 12 residues. J gave up 11 bases and V 3 bases, and 7 bases lay outside the gene matches.

The CDR3 spells CASRMEPFTHRVSNQPQHF. DNA for the CDR3: TGTGCCAGTAGGATGGAACCCTTTACGCACAGGGTTAGCAATCAGCCCCAGCATTTT. The chain has TRBV19 and TRBJ1-5, with D possibly matching TRBD1 (6 bases). V lost 6 bases, J lost 0 bases, and 24 bases lay in between. This CDR3 has 19 residues. Germline CDR1 LNHDA, CDR2 SQIVND (reference sequence).

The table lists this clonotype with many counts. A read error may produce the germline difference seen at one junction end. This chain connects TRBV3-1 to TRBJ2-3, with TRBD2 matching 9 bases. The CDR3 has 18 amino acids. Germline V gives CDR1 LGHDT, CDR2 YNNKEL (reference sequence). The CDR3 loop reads CASSKEPAGGSSTDTQYF. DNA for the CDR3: TGTGCCAGCAGCAAAGAACCAGCGGGGGGATCTAGCACAGATACGCAGTATTTT.

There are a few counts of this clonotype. CDR3 sequence (DNA): TGCGCCAGCAGCCAAGCTTACGGCAGCCCCGATACGCAGTATTTT. It is translated as CASSQAYGSPDTQYF. The V call is TRBV4-1, the J call TRBJ2-3; D not certain. CDR3 size: 15 residues. V was clipped by 1 base and J by 6 bases, with 14 bases between them. Germline V CDR1 and CDR2: MGHRA, YSYEKL.

The CDR3 nucleotides are TGCAGTGCTAAGGCACCCATGAACACTGAAGCTTTCTTT. Its translation is CSAKAPMNTEAFF. The genes are TRBV20-1 and TRBJ1-1; the D is unclear. The CDR3 covers 13 residues. Germline-derived CDR1 and CDR2 are DFQATT and SNEGSKA (reference sequence). Trimming left V 4 bases short and J 0 bases short, with 9 bases between.

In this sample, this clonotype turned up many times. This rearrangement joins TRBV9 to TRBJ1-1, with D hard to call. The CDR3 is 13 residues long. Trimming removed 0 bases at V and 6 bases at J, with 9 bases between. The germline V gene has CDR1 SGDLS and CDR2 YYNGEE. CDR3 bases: TGTGCCAGCAGCGTAGGGCCTTCGGCTGAAGCTTTCTTT. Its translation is CASSVGPSAEAFF. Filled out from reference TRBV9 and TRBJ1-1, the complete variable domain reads DSGVTQTPKHLITATGQRVTLRCSPRSGDLSVYWYQQSLDQGLQFLIQYYNGEERAKGNILERFSAQQFPDLHSELNLSSLELGDSALYFCASSVGPSAEAFFGQGTRLTVV.

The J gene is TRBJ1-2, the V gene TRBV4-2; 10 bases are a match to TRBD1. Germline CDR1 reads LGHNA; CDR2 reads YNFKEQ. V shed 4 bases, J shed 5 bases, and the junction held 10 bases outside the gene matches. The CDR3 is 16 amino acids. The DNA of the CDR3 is TGTGCCAGCAGCCCTGACAGGGGGCGGGTGAGGTATGGCTACACCTTC. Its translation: CASSPDRGRVRYGYTF.

Here the CDR3 reads CSARTATEQFF. The CDR3 DNA follows: TGCAGTGCTAGAACGGCTACTGAGCAGTTCTTC. The gene calls are TRBV20-1 and TRBJ2-1, with unresolved D. V was pared by 2 bases and J by 9 bases, with 8 bases between. The CDR3 contains 11 residues. The germline V gene has CDR1 DFQATT and CDR2 SNEGSKA (reference sequence).

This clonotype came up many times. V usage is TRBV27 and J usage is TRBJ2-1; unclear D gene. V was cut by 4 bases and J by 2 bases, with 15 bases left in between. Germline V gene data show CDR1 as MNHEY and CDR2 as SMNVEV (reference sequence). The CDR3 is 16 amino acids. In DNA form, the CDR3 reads TGTGCCAGCAGTTCCGACCCCCCAGGCCCCTACAATGAGCAGTTCTTC. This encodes CASSSDPPGPYNEQFF.

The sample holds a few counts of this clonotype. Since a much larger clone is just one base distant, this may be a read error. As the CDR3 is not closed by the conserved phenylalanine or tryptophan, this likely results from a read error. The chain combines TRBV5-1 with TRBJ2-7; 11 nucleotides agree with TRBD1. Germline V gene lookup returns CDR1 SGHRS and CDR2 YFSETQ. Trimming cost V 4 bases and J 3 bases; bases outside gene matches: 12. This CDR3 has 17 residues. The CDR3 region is CASSARTGTGGFYEQYY. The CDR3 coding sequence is TGCGCCAGCAGCGCCCGAACTGGGACAGGGGGATTCTACGAGCAGTACTAC.

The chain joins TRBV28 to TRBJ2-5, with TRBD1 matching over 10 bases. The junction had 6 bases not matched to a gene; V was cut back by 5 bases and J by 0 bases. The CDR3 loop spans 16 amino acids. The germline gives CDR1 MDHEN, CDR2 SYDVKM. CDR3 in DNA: TGTGCCAGCAGTGCCACCGGGACAGGGGACCAAGAGACCCAGTACTTC. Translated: CASSATGTGDQETQYF.

The CDR3 DNA sequence: TGTGCCAGCAGTATCTCTCAGGGCTCCTCTGGGGCCAACGTCCTGACTTTC. As protein: CASSISQGSSGANVLTF. This rearrangement joins TRBV28 to TRBJ2-6; D is perhaps TRBD1 (5 bases). Germline loops: CDR1 MDHEN, CDR2 SYDVKM. The V end was cut by 5 bases, the J end by 0 bases, with 14 bases between. The CDR3 is made up of 17 amino acids.

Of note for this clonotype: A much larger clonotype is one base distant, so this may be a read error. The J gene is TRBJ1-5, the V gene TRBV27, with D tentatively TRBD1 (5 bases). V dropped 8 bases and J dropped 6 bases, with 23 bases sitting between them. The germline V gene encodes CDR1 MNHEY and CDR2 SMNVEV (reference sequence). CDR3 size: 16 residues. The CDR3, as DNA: TGTGCCAGCGGTCCAACCGTTGGGGGGGGAGGTCAGCCCCAGCATTTT. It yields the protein CASGPTVGGGGQPQHF.

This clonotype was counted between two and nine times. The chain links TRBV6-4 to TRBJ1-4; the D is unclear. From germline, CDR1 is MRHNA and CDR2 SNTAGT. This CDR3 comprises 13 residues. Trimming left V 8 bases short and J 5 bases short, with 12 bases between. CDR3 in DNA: TGTGCCAGCGCCCCCAGCTTAAATGAAAAACTGTTTTTT. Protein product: CASAPSLNEKLFF.

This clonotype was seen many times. The CDR3 bases are TGTGCCAGCAGACGCTGGGACAGGGGTATGGAGGCTGGCTACACCTTC. Protein sequence: CASRRWDRGMEAGYTF. V gene TRBV12-3 or TRBV12-4 combines with J gene TRBJ1-2; TRBD1 agrees at 10 bases. The CDR3 loop spans 16 amino acids. V lost 6 bases to trimming and J lost 7 bases; unmatched junction nucleotides: 14.

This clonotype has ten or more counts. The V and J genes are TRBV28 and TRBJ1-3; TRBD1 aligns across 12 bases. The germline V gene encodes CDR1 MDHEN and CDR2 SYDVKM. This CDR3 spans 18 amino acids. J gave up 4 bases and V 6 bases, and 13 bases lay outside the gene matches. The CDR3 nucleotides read TGTGCCAGCAGCGACAGACCGGGACAGGGGGCAAGGGGAAACACCATATATTTT. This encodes CASSDRPGQGARGNTIYF.

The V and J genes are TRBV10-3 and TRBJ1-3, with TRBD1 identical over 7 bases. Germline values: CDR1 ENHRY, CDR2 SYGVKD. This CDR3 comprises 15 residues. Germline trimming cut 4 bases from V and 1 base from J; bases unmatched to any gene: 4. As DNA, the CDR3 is TGTGCCATCAGTGCTTTGACAGGGTCTGGAAACACCATATATTTT. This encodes CAISALTGSGNTIYF.

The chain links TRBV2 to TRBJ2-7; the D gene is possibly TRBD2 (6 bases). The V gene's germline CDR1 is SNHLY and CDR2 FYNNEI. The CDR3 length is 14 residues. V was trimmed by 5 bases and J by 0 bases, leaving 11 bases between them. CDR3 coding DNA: TGTGCCAGCAGTACAAACGGGGGCTCCTACGAGCAGTACTTC. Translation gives CASSTNGGSYEQYF.

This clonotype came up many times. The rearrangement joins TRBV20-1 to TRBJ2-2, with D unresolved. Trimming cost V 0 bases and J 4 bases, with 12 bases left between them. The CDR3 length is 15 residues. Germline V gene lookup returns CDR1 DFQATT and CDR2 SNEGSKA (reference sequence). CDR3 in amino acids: CSAREGPILTGELFF. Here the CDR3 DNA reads TGCAGTGCTAGAGAAGGGCCTATCCTCACCGGGGAGCTGTTTTTT.

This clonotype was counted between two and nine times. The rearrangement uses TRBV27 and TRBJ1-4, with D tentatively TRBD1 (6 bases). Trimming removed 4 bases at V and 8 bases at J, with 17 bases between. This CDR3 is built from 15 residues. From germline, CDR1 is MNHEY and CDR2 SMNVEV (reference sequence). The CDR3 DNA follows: TGTGCCAGCAGTTACGGGGGGCTAGTAGAAGAAAAACTGTTTTTT. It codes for CASSYGGLVEEKLFF.

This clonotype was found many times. In DNA, the CDR3 is TGTGCCAGCAGCATCGGGACTAGCGGGAGTGGGACCCAGTACTTC. Encoded protein: CASSIGTSGSGTQYF. The V gene is TRBV7-2, the J gene TRBJ2-5; 14 nucleotides line up with TRBD2. CDR3 length: 15 residues. V gave up 5 bases and J gave up 7 bases; unmatched junction bases: 6. Germline V gene sequence: CDR1 SGHTA, CDR2 FQGNSA.

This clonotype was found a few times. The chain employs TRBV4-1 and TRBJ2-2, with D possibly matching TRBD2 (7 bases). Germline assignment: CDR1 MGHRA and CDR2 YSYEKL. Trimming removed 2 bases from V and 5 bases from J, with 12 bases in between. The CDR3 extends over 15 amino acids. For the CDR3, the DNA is TGCGCCAGCAGCCAAAGAGGGGGGGCTACCGGGGAGCTGTTTTTT. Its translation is CASSQRGGATGELFF.

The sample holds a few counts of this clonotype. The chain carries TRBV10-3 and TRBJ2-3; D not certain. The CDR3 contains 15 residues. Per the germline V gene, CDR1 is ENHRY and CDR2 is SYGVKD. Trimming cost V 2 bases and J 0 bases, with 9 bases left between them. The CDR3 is CAISEQLPSTDTQYF. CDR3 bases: TGTGCCATCAGTGAGCAGTTGCCAAGCACAGATACGCAGTATTTT.

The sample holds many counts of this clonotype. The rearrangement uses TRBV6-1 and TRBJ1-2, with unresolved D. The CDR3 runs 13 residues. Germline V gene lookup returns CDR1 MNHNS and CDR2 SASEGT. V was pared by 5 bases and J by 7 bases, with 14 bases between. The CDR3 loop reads CASSPAPQFGYTF. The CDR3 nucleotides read TGTGCCAGCAGTCCTGCCCCCCAATTTGGCTACACCTTC.